This T cell receptor (beta chain) derives from a study of cytomegalovirus exposure and HLA in healthy donors (dated by TCRdb to 2017 to 2019). Study-level background: According to an earlier analysis of 550 to 700 of the donors, about 179 million T cells yielded 117 million unique TCR beta sequences and 276 Gb of sequence data. An early release that covered about 600 HLA-typed donors contained approximately 290 gigabases of sequencing data and around 85 million unique TCR sequences. The genetic ancestry cluster associated with self-reported Caucasian donors included about four fifths of the approximately 400 genotyped donors. The study aimed to test whether cataloging public T cell receptors could reveal signatures of past pathogen exposure. The study used immunosequencing to profile the T cell repertoires of 666 subjects and linked those repertoires to cytomegalovirus serostatus. A separate validation cohort of approximately 130 different subjects was used in addition to the approximately 700-subject first cohort. High-throughput TCR immunosequencing, statistical association of individual TCRs with disease status, and machine learning were combined to predict cytomegalovirus infection status. A later analysis re-examined previously published TCR beta repertoires from hundreds of donors and added high-resolution HLA genotyping to investigate patterns of TCR occurrence. Rather than using new phenotypic data, the later analysis identified candidate immune exposures from TCR beta sequences and from how often those sequences occurred across donors. An earlier analysis of 587 of the donors used high-throughput TCR beta sequencing to judge whether each TCR beta V gene segment behaved as functional or pseudogenic. Donor age, sex, ethnicity and CMV serostatus were collected together with the repertoire data. A later genetic analysis used genome-wide SNP genotypes for about three fifths of the 666 donors, treating that subset as a discovery cohort. All discovery cohort repertoires had been generated on a single sequencing platform. HLA typing included class I and class II loci at four-digit resolution. The number of donors typed differed by locus, with 629-630 for A, B, C, DRB1 and DQB1, around 500 for DQA1, about 610 for DPA1, and around 430 for DPB1. About five DR-DQ haplotypes were treated as single units for association and clustering because of strong linkage in the cohort. Among several hundred genotyped donors of the cohort, an average of approximately 240,000 unique TCR beta nucleotide sequences was sequenced per donor, of which about 19% were non-productive.

In the germline V gene, CDR1 corresponds to SGHVS and CDR2 to FNYEAQ. Including cysteine and phenylalanine, the CDR3 has 14 amino acids. This entry keeps only the CDR3 DNA: 42 bases, framed from base 1. V is cut back by 5 bases and J by 4 bases, with 8 bases in the junction unmatched. The investigation overall reported the following: In a later analysis, TCR association rates were found to vary across HLA loci, with the most associated TCRs seen for DRB1 alleles and the fewest for HLA-C alleles. Linkage disequilibrium might explain the correlated functional status among segregating V segments, but an unknown experimental factor could not be excluded. In vitro tests confirmed that a few of the cytomegalovirus-associated TCR beta chains recognize cytomegalovirus antigens. A group of highly shared sequence variants was considered likely to be a technical artifact of the sequencing pipeline. Approximately 16 rarely observed V segments, including chromosome 9 orphons, were excluded from the earlier analysis of 550 to 700 of the donors because counts were too low. In a later analysis, HLA-associated TCR beta chains showed more clonal expansion and lower generation probabilities than non-associated chains that were equally common. The classifier was reported to diagnose cytomegalovirus status with high specificity and sensitivity in both the original and validation cohorts. Because HLA typing was missing for some donors at each locus, association tests included only the typed subset. In a later analysis, several top co-occurrence clusters were reported to appear linked to parvovirus B19, influenza, CMV and Epstein-Barr virus. A further reported finding was that TCR beta sequences accurately predicted the HLA-A and HLA-B alleles for most subjects in the first cohort. V-gene and J-gene trimming of TCR beta chains was associated with a missense DCLRE1C variant in a later genetic analysis, and the association was replicated in an independent cohort. Presence/absence analyses assumed roughly uniform sequencing depth across donors, an assumption that may not hold. The study gave a list of 150 to 200 TCR beta chains associated with cytomegalovirus. Immune exposure information for the cohort was limited to CMV serostatus. It was suggested by the authors that the approach could potentially be generalized to other disease states and immunological phenotypes. Most TCR sequences were seen in very few donors, while some public TCRs were found in many individuals. The 87-base-pair reads could not distinguish some IMGT-functional V segments, including TRBV6-2 and TRBV6-3, so those segments were excluded. In a later analysis, around 15,000 TCR beta sequences were associated with specific HLA alleles at a false discovery rate of 0.05. In this cohort, only TCR beta chains were sequenced, and detectable features were limited by the absence of alpha or paired-chain data. A later genetic analysis reported fewer N-insertions in productive TCRs among donors in an Asian-associated ancestry cluster than the roughly 720-donor mean. Most CMV-associated TCR beta chains appeared to be HLA-restricted in a later analysis, and the HLA associations seemed to be driven largely by CMV exposure. Assigning TCR associations to individual alleles was difficult when HLA alleles, especially DR and DQ, strongly co-occurred. An earlier analysis of approximately 590 of the donors showed that most TCR beta V segments appeared in productive rearrangements either about 87% or about 30% of the time, which broadly matched IMGT annotations.

With regard to this clone: What this receptor recognizes is not known. No base quality values were provided; no much bigger clone lies one nucleotide off.

Receptors were amplified or captured by the immunoSEQ multiplex PCR assay. For the multiplex PCR, a mixture combining 60 forward primers for TCR Vbeta segments and 13 reverse primers for TCR Jbeta segments was used. The CDR3 region of rearranged TCR beta genes was amplified from genomic DNA by a multiplex PCR assay. The Illumina HiSeq System was used to sequence the amplified TCR beta libraries as 87-base-pair reads. The original pipeline was this. A later analysis counted about 82 million unique TCR beta chains across the 550 to 700 repertoires, and 9 million to 14 million of these chains were shared by at least two donors. A nearest-neighbor algorithm error-corrected the raw reads and collapsed the reads into unique sequences, merging closely related sequences to remove PCR and sequencing errors. Alignment of CDR3 sequences to IMGT reference sequences was used to assign V, D and J gene segments. Each retained sequence needed at least a six-nucleotide match to both a V gene segment and a J gene segment. A rearrangement counted as productive if the CDR3 had no stop codons and remained in frame with V and J, and every other rearrangement counted as non-productive. Following IMGT convention, CDR3 was defined as the stretch from the second conserved V-encoded cysteine up to the conserved J-encoded phenylalanine. The earlier analysis of a few hundred of the donors excluded any sequence lacking an unambiguous match to a single V gene segment. In an earlier analysis of around 600 of the donors, V segments were called functional above 56.7% productive rearrangements and were called segregating when the between-donor standard deviation exceeded 5%. A statistical classification framework was built for diagnosing cytomegalovirus status from the catalog of TCR beta chain sequences. A later analysis assigned V and J genes by comparing TCR nucleotide sequences with IMGT/GENE-DB human TR gene sequences. The TCRdist pipeline was used in a later analysis to assign CDR3 sequences and most-parsimonious VDJ recombination scenarios. In a later analysis, each TCR beta chain was defined by its CDR3 amino acid sequence together with its V-gene family, and reads lacking a unique V-gene family were excluded. To address suspected cross-contamination and a sequencing artifact, a later analysis removed roughly 580 highly shared, low-generation-probability nucleotide sequences. In a later analysis, a clonal expansion index for each public chain was calculated from normalized within-repertoire ranks of inferred template counts. In a later analysis, generation probabilities were computed using a VDJ recombination model fitted to out-of-frame rearrangements, and the results were checked against IGoR. Hypergeometric tests were used in a later analysis to score TCR-TCR, TCR-HLA and TCR-CMV co-occurrence, with a repertoire-size bias correction applied to the TCR pairs. In a later analysis, false discovery rates were estimated by permuting HLA or CMV assignments 20 times. In a later analysis, co-occurring TCRs were grouped with DBSCAN, and TCRdist sequence similarity was added when clustering was performed within HLA-allele-positive subsets. Co-occurrence clustering excluded repertoires with fewer than 30,000 or more than 120,000 public chains, plus five with anomalous nucleotide sharing. TCRdb's version of the immuneACCESS table is confined to in-frame rearrangements and falls short of the full clone set. An unresolved V gene accounts for under half of the shortfall where checked; the remainder is of unknown origin. V, J and clone size reflect that table, while D and trimming were determined from the DNA. A total of approximately 150,000 clones appear in this sample, about 75% of them only once. The top ten clones comprise around 3.2% of the sample.

In total, just over 650 healthy bone marrow donors made up the cohort. All cohort members were sampled while nominally healthy, although unrecorded immune exposures were likely present. The donor was CMV seronegative and belonged to the group of roughly 330 seronegative cohort members. A peripheral blood sample was provided by each donor, and peripheral blood mononuclear cells were used for TCR beta sequencing. The Qiagen DNeasy Blood Extraction Kit was used to extract genomic DNA from the blood cell samples. Sequencing was carried out using PBMCs. The sequence is built from TRBV7-6 and TRBJ2-7, with 7 bases in between that match TRBD1. The TCR comes from a man in his forties or fifties in good health and CMV-seronegative. In nucleotide form, the sequence is TGTGCCAGCAGCCTGGGGACAGTCGGGTACGAGCAGTACTTC. It specifies CASSLGTVGYEQYF.